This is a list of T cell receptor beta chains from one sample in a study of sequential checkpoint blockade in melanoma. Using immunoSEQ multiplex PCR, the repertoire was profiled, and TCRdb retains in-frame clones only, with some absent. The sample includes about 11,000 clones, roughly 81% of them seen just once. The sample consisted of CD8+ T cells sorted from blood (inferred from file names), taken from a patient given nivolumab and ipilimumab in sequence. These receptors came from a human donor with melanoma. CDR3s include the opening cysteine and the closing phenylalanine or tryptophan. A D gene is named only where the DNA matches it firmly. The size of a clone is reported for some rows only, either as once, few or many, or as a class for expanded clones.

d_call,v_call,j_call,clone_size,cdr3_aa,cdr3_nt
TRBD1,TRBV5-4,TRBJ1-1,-,CASSLARGPPDSEAFF,TGTGCCAGCAGCTTGGCTAGGGGGCCCCCCGATTCTGAAGCTTTCTTT
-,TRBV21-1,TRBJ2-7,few,CASSNRTSGSRGGRGICEQYF,TGTGCCAGCAGCAACCGGACTAGCGGGAGTAGAGGGGGGAGGGGAATCTGCGAGCAGTACTTC
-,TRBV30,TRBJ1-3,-,CARSSTGRDTIYF,TGTGCCCGGAGCTCCACAGGGAGGGACACCATATATTTT
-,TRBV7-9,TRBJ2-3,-,CASSPRGISTDTQYF,TGTGCCAGCAGCCCGCGGGGTATCAGCACAGATACGCAGTATTTT
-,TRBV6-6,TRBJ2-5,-,CASSGGLAAGETQYF,TGTGCCAGCAGTGGCGGACTGGCCGCGGGGGAGACCCAGTACTTC
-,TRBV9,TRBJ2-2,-,CASSVQGNTGELFF,TGTGCCAGCAGCGTACAGGGAAACACCGGGGAGCTGTTTTTT
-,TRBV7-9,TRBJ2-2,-,CASTSPGINTGELFF,TGTGCCAGCACCTCACCGGGGATTAACACCGGGGAGCTGTTTTTT
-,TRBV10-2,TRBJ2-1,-,CASGETSTPVREQFF,TGCGCCAGCGGGGAAACTAGCACCCCCGTTAGGGAGCAGTTCTTC
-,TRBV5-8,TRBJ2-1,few,CASSSGQSSYNEQFF,TGTGCCAGCAGCTCTGGACAGAGCTCCTACAATGAGCAGTTCTTC
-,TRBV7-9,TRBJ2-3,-,CASSPKRISTDTQYF,TGTGCCAGCAGCCCTAAAAGAATCAGCACAGATACGCAGTATTTT
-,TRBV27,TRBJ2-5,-,CASRNRVVQETQYF,TGTGCCAGCAGGAACAGGGTCGTCCAAGAGACCCAGTACTTC
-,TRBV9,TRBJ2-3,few,CASSAIVAADTQYF,TGTGCCAGCAGCGCCATAGTAGCGGCAGATACGCAGTATTTT
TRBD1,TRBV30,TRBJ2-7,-,CAWSKGQGYEQYF,TGTGCCTGGAGTAAAGGACAGGGATACGAGCAGTACTTC
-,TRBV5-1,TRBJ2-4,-,CASSPAAARGAKNIQYF,TGCGCCAGCAGCCCCGCGGCGGCCAGAGGGGCCAAAAACATTCAGTACTTC
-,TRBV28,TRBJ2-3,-,CASGQDRRGDTQYF,TGTGCCAGCGGTCAGGACAGGCGGGGAGATACGCAGTATTTT
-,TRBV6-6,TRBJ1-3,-,CASSYSDGSSGNTIYF,TGTGCCAGCAGTTACTCGGACGGGAGCTCTGGAAACACCATATATTTT
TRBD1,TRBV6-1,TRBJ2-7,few,CASSLSGTGNYEQYF,TGTGCCAGCAGTCTCTCCGGGACAGGTAACTACGAGCAGTACTTC
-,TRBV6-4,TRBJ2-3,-,CASSDGGSDTQYF,TGTGCCAGCAGTGACGGCGGCTCAGATACGCAGTATTTT
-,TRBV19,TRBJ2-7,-,CASSIGPIPTYEQYF,TGTGCCAGTAGTATAGGGCCAATCCCAACCTACGAGCAGTACTTC
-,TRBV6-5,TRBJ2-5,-,CASSYSIYHNQETQYF,TGTGCCAGCAGTTACTCGATATACCACAACCAAGAGACCCAGTACTTC
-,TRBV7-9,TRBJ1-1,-,CASSLPTGDGTEAFF,TGTGCCAGCAGCTTACCGACAGGCGACGGCACTGAAGCTTTCTTT
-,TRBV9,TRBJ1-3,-,CASSVGGGSRGNTIYF,TGTGCCAGCAGCGTAGGAGGAGGGTCGCGAGGAAACACCATATATTTT
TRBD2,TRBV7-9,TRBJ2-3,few,CASSPSGISTDTQYF,TGTGCCAGCAGCCCCAGCGGGATAAGCACAGATACGCAGTATTTT